One TCR beta chain is described in this entry. As yet, its antigen is unknown. The sample originates from a study of blood T cells in healthy people across ages. Study-wide results and limits: The recorded TCR beta diversity per million T cells decreased in a roughly linear manner with age. Since the PBMCs were unsorted, naive and antigen-experienced cells could not be conclusively compared.

CDR3 length: 17 amino acids. In germline, CDR1 is DFQATT, CDR2 SNEGSKA (reference sequence). Unmatched junction bases numbered 11, after V lost 4 bases and J lost 5 bases. Isolation per sample recovered at least 6 million PBMCs. Alongside a J-beta primer mix, a sample-barcoded 5' primer served in a second PCR lasting about 7 to 12 cycles. Using its own MiXCR run on the 5' RACE reads, TCRdb lists one record per CDR3 protein. Here the sample spans about 1.6 million distinct CDR3 sequences, roughly a third being singletons. The TCR comes from a woman between 25 and 40 years old in good health. The sequenced sample was blood. J is TRBJ2-3 and V is TRBV20-1; 14 positions agree with TRBD2. The CDR3 protein is CSATGLAGARGGDTQYF. CDR3 sequence (DNA): TGCAGTGCTACGGGACTAGCGGGAGCGCGCGGAGGAGATACGCAGTATTTT.